This T cell receptor beta chain was sequenced for a study of a mutant IDH1 vaccine in newly diagnosed glioma. Overall study context: Vaccination began 4-6 weeks post radiotherapy alone, or with temozolomide cycles. General study findings and limits: Immune responses arising from the vaccine appeared in about 94% of patients.

Method: immunoSEQ multiplex PCR; TCRdb's copy keeps in-frame clones and lacks some. This table holds over 45,000 clones, roughly four fifths found once. About this clone itself: Its antigen is undetermined.

Trimming removed 4 bases from V and 4 bases from J; junction bases left unmatched: 10. Germline CDR1 is MGHRA and CDR2 is YSYEKL. The CDR3 covers 17 residues. Time point specified: week 5, during vaccination. A single vaccine dose contained 300 ug of mutant IDH1 20-mer peptide, and topical imiquimod was used with it. This sequence joins TRBV4-1 and TRBJ2-1; 10 bases agree with TRBD2. Source: PBMCs, taken from a glioma patient whose treatment included an IDH1 peptide vaccine. The receptor was derived from a woman in her forties or fifties with glioma. The CDR3, as DNA: TGCGCCAGCAGCCCACAACCTCCTAGCGGGGGTTACAATGAGCAGTTCTTC. Protein: CASSPQPPSGGYNEQFF.